The clone carrying this TCR beta chain was seen ten or more times. Antigen: not known. This entry belongs to a study of CD8 T cells in ankylosing spondylitis. Study-wide findings and caveats: Clones that were linked to disease were CD8+ and were relatively rare in peripheral blood.

Germline CDR1 and CDR2: MNHEY and SVGAGI. CDR3 size: 15 residues. Trimming took 4 bases from V and 5 from J; bases not matched to a gene: 9. TCRdb called the 5' RACE reads again in MiXCR, with one record for every CDR3 protein. The sample contains over 150,000 distinct CDR3 sequences, about 20% of which appear only once. The specimen was blood, either unsorted or a sorted T cell fraction (not recorded which). The chain joins TRBV6-5 to TRBJ2-3; 7 bases are shared with TRBD2. This receptor was obtained from a male donor aged 10 to 30 with ankylosing spondylitis or in good health (not recorded which). CDR3 protein: CASSSGGPAGDTQYF. For the CDR3, the DNA is TGTGCCAGCAGTTCGGGGGGACCGGCGGGAGATACGCAGTATTTT.